This passage covers 26 T cell receptor beta chains from one sample sequenced in a study of early T cells in non-severe SARS-CoV-2 infection. A single record per CDR3 protein comes from TCRdb applying MiXCR to the 5' RACE reads. This table has about 61,000 distinct CDR3 sequences, 8% to 10% appearing once. The specimen sequenced was whole blood. These receptors came from an adult who was a healthcare worker with PCR-confirmed SARS-CoV-2 infection or an uninfected control (not recorded which).

This chain links TRBV4-1 with TRBJ1-5; D might be TRBD1 (5 bases). The CDR3 totals 15 residues. Between the trimmed V and J ends, which lost 2 bases and 2 bases, there was a span of 10 bases. Germline-derived CDR1 and CDR2 are MGHRA and YSYEKL. CDR3 sequence (DNA): TGCGCCAGCAGCCAAATGGGGGAGGGCAATCAGCCCCAGCATTTT. It is translated as CASSQMGEGNQPQHF.

J is TRBJ2-3 and V is TRBV6-1, with a possible D match to TRBD1 (6 bases). V lost 5 bases to trimming and J lost 4 bases, with 19 bases between them. Germline CDR1 is MNHNS and CDR2 is SASEGT. The CDR3 extends over 16 amino acids. The DNA for the CDR3 is TGTGCCAGCAGTAGACCCCCCAGGGGCAGAGCAGATACGCAGTATTTT. Encoded protein: CASSRPPRGRADTQYF.

This clonotype was recorded a few times. The chain couples TRBV7-9 to TRBJ1-2; D is unclear. Per germline, CDR1 SEHNR and CDR2 FQNEAQ (reference sequence). Trimming shortened V by 1 base and J by 3 bases, and 6 bases separated the two germline ends. This CDR3 has 13 amino acids. CDR3 amino acids: CASSLGTYYGYTF. DNA of the CDR3: TGTGCCAGCAGCTTAGGAACTTACTATGGCTACACCTTC.

In this sample, this clonotype turned up many times. The chain joins TRBV12-3 or TRBV12-4 to TRBJ2-3; no clear D gene. V shed 6 bases and J shed 0 bases, with 7 bases lying between them. The CDR3 sequence is 13 residues long. CDR3 DNA: TGTGCCAGCAGCCCCAAAAGCACAGATACGCAGTATTTT. Its protein is CASSPKSTDTQYF.

This clonotype showed up just a few times. The chain links TRBV4-1 to TRBJ1-2; D is undetermined. The germline CDR1 and CDR2 sequences are MGHRA and YSYEKL. This CDR3 has 13 residues. Trimming pared 0 bases from V and 6 bases from J, leaving 8 bases between. The CDR3 nucleotides are TGCGCCAGCAGCCAAGATAATCCGGATGGCTACACCTTC. Protein: CASSQDNPDGYTF.

This chain uses TRBV27 with TRBJ2-3; 7 bases agree with TRBD2. With V trimmed by 6 bases and J by 5 bases, 20 bases remained unmatched. The germline V gene encodes CDR1 MNHEY and CDR2 SMNVEV (reference sequence). This CDR3 is 18 amino acids long. The CDR3 is CASSPLVWRGKLEDTQYF. The CDR3 bases are TGTGCCAGCAGCCCGTTGGTGTGGCGGGGGAAACTGGAAGATACGCAGTATTTT.

The sample holds many counts of this clonotype. This sequence joins TRBV14 and TRBJ2-1; TRBD2 is a possible D gene (6 bases). There are 14 residues in the CDR3. The V gene lost 2 bases and the J gene lost 7 bases, with 12 bases spanning the gap. CDR1 and CDR2 (germline): SGHDN, FVKESK. The chain's CDR3 is CASSQLRLGNEQFF. The DNA of the CDR3 is TGTGCCAGCAGCCAATTGAGACTAGGGAATGAGCAGTTCTTC.

A few counts support this clonotype. This chain uses TRBV5-1 with TRBJ1-4, with 9 bases fitting TRBD1. The CDR3 is 16 amino acids. The germline V gene has CDR1 SGHRS and CDR2 YFSETQ. V trimming: 2 bases; J trimming: 7 bases; junction bases outside the gene matches: 9. CDR3 sequence reads: CASSFLAQGAGEKLFF. CDR3 coding DNA: TGCGCCAGCAGCTTCCTTGCACAGGGGGCGGGTGAAAAACTGTTTTTT. Full variable domain (outside the CDR3, taken from reference TRBV5-1 and TRBJ1-4): KAGVTQTPRYLIKTRGQQVTLSCSPISGHRSVSWYQQTPGQGLQFLFEYFSETQRNKGNFPGRFSGRQFSNSRSEMNVSTLELGDSALYLCASSFLAQGAGEKLFFGSGTQLSVL.

This clonotype was counted only a few times. The chain employs TRBV5-4 and TRBJ2-5; the D call may be TRBD1 or TRBD2 (5 bases each). The CDR3 sequence is 15 residues long. The germline CDR1 and CDR2 sequences are SGHNT and YYREEE (reference sequence). V was trimmed by 3 bases and J by 0 bases, leaving 12 bases between them. In DNA, the CDR3 is TGTGCCAGCAGCTCTCAGGGACGGAACCAAGAGACCCAGTACTTC. Its translation: CASSSQGRNQETQYF.

This rearrangement joins TRBV25-1 to TRBJ2-2; 7 bases are shared with TRBD1. The germline CDR1 and CDR2 sequences are MGHDK and SYGVNS. V was clipped by 7 bases and J by 0 bases; unmatched bases: 2. CDR3 length: 14 residues. CDR3 in DNA: TGTGCCAGCAAAGGGACAGCGAACACCGGGGAGCTGTTTTTT. It is translated as CASKGTANTGELFF. The variable domain in full, completed from reference TRBV25-1 and TRBJ2-2, reads EADIYQTPRYLVIGTGKKITLECSQTMGHDKMYWYQQDPGMELHLIHYSYGVNSTEKGDLSSESTVSRIRTEHFPLTLESARPSHTSQYLCASKGTANTGELFFGEGSRLTVL.

This chain links TRBV27 with TRBJ2-5; 9 nucleotides agree with TRBD2. V was pared by 6 bases and J by 9 bases, with 11 bases of the junction left unmatched. Germline V gives CDR1 MNHEY, CDR2 SMNVEV (reference sequence). There are 14 residues in the CDR3. The CDR3, as DNA: TGTGCCAGCAGCCCACTAGCGGGCCGCGAGTCCCAGTACTTC. It encodes CASSPLAGRESQYF.

This clonotype was seen more than once but under ten times. The V call is TRBV11-3, the J call TRBJ2-3; D may be TRBD2 (6 bases). V dropped 1 base and J dropped 10 bases, with 12 bases sitting between them. This CDR3 has 13 amino acids. Germline loops: CDR1 SGHNT, CDR2 YENEEA. The CDR3 loop reads CASSLASGEAQYF. The CDR3 coding sequence is TGTGCCAGCAGCTTAGCCTCGGGGGAAGCGCAGTATTTT.

This clonotype occurred many times. The chain links TRBV24-1 to TRBJ2-1; 8 bases are shared with TRBD1. CDR1 KGHDR and CDR2 SFDVKD come from the germline V gene. V was pared by 9 bases and J by 6 bases, with 6 bases of the junction left unmatched. The CDR3 is 13 amino acids. Here the CDR3 reads CATGRQGINEQFF. The DNA of the CDR3 is TGTGCCACCGGGAGACAGGGGATCAATGAGCAGTTCTTC.

The chain has TRBV6-2 or TRBV6-3 and TRBJ1-1, with 10 bases identical to TRBD1. V shed 5 bases, J shed 11 bases, and the junction held 8 bases outside the gene matches. The CDR3 totals 13 residues. The germline gives CDR1 MNHEY, CDR2 SVGEGT. CDR3 sequence: CASSRTGGRLAFF. CDR3 DNA sequence: TGTGCCAGCAGTCGGACAGGGGGGAGGTTGGCTTTCTTT.

The chain joins TRBV30 to TRBJ1-2; D might be TRBD1 (5 bases). The germline CDR1 and CDR2 sequences are GTSNPN and SVGIG (reference sequence). Trimming stripped 2 bases from V and 1 base from J, with 8 bases between. The CDR3 sequence is 13 residues long. The CDR3 here is CAWSPRDNYGYTF. CDR3 DNA: TGTGCCTGGAGTCCCAGGGATAACTATGGCTACACCTTC. The whole variable domain, remainder taken from reference TRBV30 and TRBJ1-2, is SQTIHQWPATLVQPVGSPLSLECTVEGTSNPNLYWYRQAAGRGLQLLFYSVGIGQISSEVPQNLSASRPQDRQFILSSKKLLLSDSGFYLCAWSPRDNYGYTFGSGTRLTVV.

This clonotype was counted at least ten times. The V and J genes are TRBV20-1 and TRBJ1-1; D unresolved. Per the germline V gene, CDR1 is DFQATT and CDR2 is SNEGSKA (reference sequence). The length of the CDR3 is 14 residues. Trimming left V 0 bases short and J 2 bases short, with 10 bases between. The CDR3 protein is CSARDLWRNTEAFF. The CDR3, as DNA: TGCAGTGCTAGAGATCTGTGGCGTAACACTGAAGCTTTCTTT.

This clonotype was recorded at least ten times. The V call is TRBV7-6, the J call TRBJ1-6; the D is unclear. Germline V gene lookup returns CDR1 SGHVS and CDR2 FNYEAQ. The CDR3 has 17 residues. V lost 5 bases to trimming and J lost 1 base, with 15 bases between them. The CDR3 spells CASSNRPRGSYNSPLHF. The CDR3 DNA is TGTGCCAGCAGCAACCGTCCACGGGGATCCTATAATTCACCCCTCCACTTT.

The table lists this clonotype with many counts. The chain links TRBV7-8 to TRBJ2-2, with a weak D call TRBD1 (6 bases). The CDR3 has 16 residues. In germline, CDR1 is SGHVS, CDR2 FQNEAQ. Trimming took off 1 base at V and 2 bases at J, with 11 bases between the two ends. CDR3 sequence reads: CASSLDAGANTGELFF. CDR3 bases: TGTGCCAGCAGCTTAGACGCAGGGGCAAACACCGGGGAGCTGTTTTTT.

The rearrangement uses TRBV20-1 and TRBJ2-3; no clear D. The CDR3 length is 14 residues. The germline V gene has CDR1 DFQATT and CDR2 SNEGSKA (reference sequence). V lost 4 bases and J 2 bases, leaving 13 bases between the germline ends. The CDR3 reads CSATDNTITDTQYF. The CDR3 coding sequence is TGCAGTGCTACCGACAATACCATCACAGATACGCAGTATTTT.

This clonotype was seen a few times. This chain links TRBV14 with TRBJ2-5, with 7 bases aligning to TRBD1. This CDR3 comprises 13 residues. The germline CDR1 and CDR2 sequences are SGHDN and FVKESK. Trimming at V came to 6 bases and at J to 5 bases, leaving 6 bases not matched to a gene. This CDR3 is CASRDRSRETQYF. The CDR3 DNA reads as TGTGCCAGCAGGGACAGGTCGCGGGAGACCCAGTACTTC.

This clonotype was counted ten times or more. At one boundary the junction diverges from the germline segment, which might be a read error. The gene calls are TRBV3-1 and TRBJ1-3, with 9 bases identical to TRBD1. The CDR3 spans 17 residues. CDR1 and CDR2 from the germline V gene are LGHDT and YNNKEL (reference sequence). CDR3 sequence (DNA): TGTGCCAGCAGCAATTCATACGGGACAGGGTCTGAAAACACCATATATTTT. The encoded protein is CASSNSYGTGSENTIYF.

This clonotype occurred a few times. This chain connects TRBV15 to TRBJ1-1; TRBD1 matches 7 bases. Losses at the gene ends were 5 bases for V and 7 bases for J; bases not matched to a gene: 4. The germline V gene encodes CDR1 LNHNV and CDR2 YYDKDF (reference sequence). This CDR3 comprises 12 residues. The CDR3 region has the DNA TGTGCCACCAGCCCCCGGGACAGTGAAGCTTTCTTT. Translated: CATSPRDSEAFF.

The chain uses TRBV6-5 and TRBJ1-5, with D uncertain. Deletions cut 0 bases from V and 6 bases from J, with 12 bases between. The CDR3 has 15 residues. Germline V gene lookup returns CDR1 MNHEY and CDR2 SVGAGI. The CDR3 sequence is CASSYSGNFGQPQHF. CDR3 DNA sequence: TGTGCCAGCAGTTACTCCGGGAATTTCGGTCAGCCCCAGCATTTT.

This sequence joins TRBV10-3 and TRBJ2-2, with D possibly TRBD1 on 5 matching bases. The CDR3 is made up of 16 amino acids. Germline V gene data show CDR1 as ENHRY and CDR2 as SYGVKD. Trimming removed 0 bases from V and 7 bases from J, with 15 bases in between. CDR3 loop: CAISESATGLGGELFF. The DNA of the CDR3 is TGTGCCATCAGTGAGTCAGCAACAGGCCTGGGCGGGGAGCTGTTTTTT.

Only one count was recorded for this clonotype. The V and J genes are TRBV18 and TRBJ2-1; D gene unclear. Germline V gene data show CDR1 as KGHSH and CDR2 as LQKENI. The CDR3 length is 16 residues. Trimming took 0 bases from V and 0 from J, leaving 9 bases between them. CDR3 in amino acids: CASSPPPGPSYNEQFF. Written as DNA, the CDR3 is TGTGCCAGCTCACCACCCCCGGGCCCCTCCTACAATGAGCAGTTCTTC.

The sample holds a few counts of this clonotype. The J gene is TRBJ2-3, the V gene TRBV24-1; D call uncertain. This CDR3 contains 13 residues. The germline CDR1 and CDR2 sequences are KGHDR and SFDVKD. The V end lost 6 bases, the J end lost 2 bases, and 8 bases lay between the germline ends. CDR3 coding DNA: TGTGCCACCAGTTTAGGCCACACAGATACGCAGTATTTT. It encodes CATSLGHTDTQYF.